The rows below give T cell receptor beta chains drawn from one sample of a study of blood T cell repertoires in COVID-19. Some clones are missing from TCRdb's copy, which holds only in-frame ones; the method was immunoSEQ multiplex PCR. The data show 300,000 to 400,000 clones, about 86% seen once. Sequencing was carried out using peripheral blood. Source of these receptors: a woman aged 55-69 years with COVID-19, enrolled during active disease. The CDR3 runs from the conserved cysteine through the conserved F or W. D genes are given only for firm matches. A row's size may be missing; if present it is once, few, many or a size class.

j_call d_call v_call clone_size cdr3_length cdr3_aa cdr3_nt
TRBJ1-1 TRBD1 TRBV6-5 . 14 CASSLGQVATEAFF TGTGCCAGCAGTTTAGGACAGGTAGCCACTGAAGCTTTCTTT
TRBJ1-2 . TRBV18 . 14 CASSPSTDNYGYTF TGTGCCAGCTCACCGTCGACAGACAACTATGGCTACACCTTC
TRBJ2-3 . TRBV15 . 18 CATSRDRTLRGSTDTQYF TGTGCCACCAGCAGAGATAGGACCCTCCGGGGGAGCACAGATACGCAGTATTTT
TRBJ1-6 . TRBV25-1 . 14 CASNFRGYNSPLHF TGTGCCAGCAACTTCCGGGGATATAATTCACCCCTCCACTTT
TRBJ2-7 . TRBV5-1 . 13 CASSLGPAREQYF TGCGCCAGCAGCTTGGGTCCGGCGAGGGAGCAGTACTTC
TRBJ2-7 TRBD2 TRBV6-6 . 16 CASSLRSAGVYYEQYF TGTGCCAGCAGCCTAAGGTCTGCGGGAGTATACTACGAGCAGTACTTC
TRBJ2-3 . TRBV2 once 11 CASSEAPSQYF TGTGCCAGCAGTGAAGCCCCCTCTCAGTATTTT
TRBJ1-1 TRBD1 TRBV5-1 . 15 CASSPDRVRGAEAFF TGCGCCAGCAGCCCGGACAGGGTCAGGGGTGCTGAAGCTTTCTTT
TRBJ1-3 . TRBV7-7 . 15 CASSLGPGAGNTIYF TGTGCCAGCAGCTTAGGGCCAGGGGCTGGAAACACCATATATTTT
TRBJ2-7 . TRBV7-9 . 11 CASSETYEQYF TGTGCCAGCTCGGAGACCTACGAGCAGTACTTC
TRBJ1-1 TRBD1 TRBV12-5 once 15 CASGLGTGGFTEAFF TGTGCTAGTGGTTTGGGGACAGGGGGCTTCACTGAAGCTTTCTTT
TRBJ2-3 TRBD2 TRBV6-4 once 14 CASPQAGDTDTQYF TGTGCCAGCCCCCAGGCGGGGGACACAGATACGCAGTATTTT
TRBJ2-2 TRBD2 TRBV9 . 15 CASSGLASSTGELFF TGTGCCAGCAGTGGACTAGCCTCGAGCACCGGGGAGCTGTTTTTT
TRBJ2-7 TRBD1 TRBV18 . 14 CASSQDRDPNEQYF TGTGCCAGCTCCCAAGACAGGGATCCCAACGAGCAGTACTTC
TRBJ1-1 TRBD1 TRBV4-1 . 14 CASSTRDRGTEAFF TGCGCCAGCAGCACCCGGGACAGGGGGACTGAAGCTTTCTTT
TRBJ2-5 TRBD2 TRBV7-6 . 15 CASSRREGLGETQYF TGTGCCAGCAGCCGCCGGGAGGGGCTGGGAGAGACCCAGTACTTC
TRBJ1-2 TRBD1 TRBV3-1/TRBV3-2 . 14 CASSLPDRDGGYTF TGTGCCAGCAGCCTCCCCGACAGGGACGGAGGCTACACCTTC
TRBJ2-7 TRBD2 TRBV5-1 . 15 CASSLGTSGDYEQYF TGCGCCAGCAGCTTGGGGACTAGCGGGGACTACGAGCAGTACTTC
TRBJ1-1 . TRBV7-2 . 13 CASSLRTRGAAFF TGTGCCAGCAGCTTAAGGACACGTGGGGCAGCTTTCTTT
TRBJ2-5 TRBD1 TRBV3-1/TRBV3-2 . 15 CASSLSTGGQETQYF TGTGCCAGCAGCCTCTCGACAGGGGGCCAAGAGACCCAGTACTTC
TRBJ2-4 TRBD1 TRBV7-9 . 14 CASSDGQGTNIQYF TGTGCCAGCAGCGACGGACAGGGGACAAACATTCAGTACTTC
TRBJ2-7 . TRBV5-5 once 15 CASSLEGLSSYEQYF TGTGCCAGCAGCTTGGAAGGACTCAGCTCTTACGAGCAGTACTTC
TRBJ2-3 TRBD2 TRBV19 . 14 CASTYGGAADTQYF TGTGCCAGTACCTACGGGGGGGCTGCAGATACGCAGTATTTT
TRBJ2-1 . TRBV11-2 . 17 CASSWRGEGARTGEQFF TGTGCCAGCAGCTGGAGGGGAGAGGGGGCGAGGACGGGTGAGCAGTTCTTC
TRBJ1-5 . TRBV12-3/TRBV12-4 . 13 CASSGAFNQPQHF TGTGCCAGCAGTGGGGCCTTCAATCAGCCCCAGCATTTT
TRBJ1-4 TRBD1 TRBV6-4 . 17 CASSDAERGRDSGKLFF TGTGCCAGCAGTGACGCTGAGAGGGGGCGCGATAGCGGAAAACTGTTTTTT
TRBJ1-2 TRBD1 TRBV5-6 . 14 CASSLTDRVHGYTF TGTGCCAGCAGCTTGACCGACAGGGTGCATGGCTACACCTTC
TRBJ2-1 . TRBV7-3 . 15 CASSPGLLSYNEQFF TGTGCCAGCAGCCCCGGACTACTCTCCTACAATGAGCAGTTCTTC
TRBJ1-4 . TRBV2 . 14 CASSTRRSNEKLFF TGTGCCAGCAGTACCAGGAGGTCTAATGAAAAACTGTTTTTT
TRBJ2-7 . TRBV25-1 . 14 CASSGVGANYEQYF TGTGCCAGCAGTGGAGTAGGAGCTAACTACGAGCAGTACTTC
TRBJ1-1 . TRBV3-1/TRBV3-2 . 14 CASSQVPLLTEAFF TGTGCCAGCAGCCAAGTTCCCCTGCTAACTGAAGCTTTCTTT
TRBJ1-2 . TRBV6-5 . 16 CASSSPGSAARPGYTF TGTGCCAGCAGTTCCCCAGGGTCCGCAGCCAGACCAGGCTACACCTTC
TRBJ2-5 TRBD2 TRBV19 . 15 CASSLGLAGQETQYF TGTGCCAGTAGTCTCGGACTAGCGGGGCAAGAGACCCAGTACTTC
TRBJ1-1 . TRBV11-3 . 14 CASSLGGSNTEAFF TGTGCCAGCAGCCTCGGGGGTTCGAACACTGAAGCTTTCTTT
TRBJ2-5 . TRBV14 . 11 CASSPGETQYF TGTGCCAGCAGCCCCGGAGAGACCCAGTACTTC
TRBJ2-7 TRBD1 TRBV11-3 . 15 CASSLAGTGSYEQYF TGTGCCAGCAGCTTAGCCGGGACAGGGAGCTACGAGCAGTACTTC
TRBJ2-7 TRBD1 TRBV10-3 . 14 CAISRTGISYEQYF TGTGCCATCAGTCGGACAGGGATCTCCTACGAGCAGTACTTC
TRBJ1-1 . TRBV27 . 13 CASGVGEGTEAFF TGTGCCAGCGGAGTTGGGGAGGGCACTGAAGCTTTCTTT